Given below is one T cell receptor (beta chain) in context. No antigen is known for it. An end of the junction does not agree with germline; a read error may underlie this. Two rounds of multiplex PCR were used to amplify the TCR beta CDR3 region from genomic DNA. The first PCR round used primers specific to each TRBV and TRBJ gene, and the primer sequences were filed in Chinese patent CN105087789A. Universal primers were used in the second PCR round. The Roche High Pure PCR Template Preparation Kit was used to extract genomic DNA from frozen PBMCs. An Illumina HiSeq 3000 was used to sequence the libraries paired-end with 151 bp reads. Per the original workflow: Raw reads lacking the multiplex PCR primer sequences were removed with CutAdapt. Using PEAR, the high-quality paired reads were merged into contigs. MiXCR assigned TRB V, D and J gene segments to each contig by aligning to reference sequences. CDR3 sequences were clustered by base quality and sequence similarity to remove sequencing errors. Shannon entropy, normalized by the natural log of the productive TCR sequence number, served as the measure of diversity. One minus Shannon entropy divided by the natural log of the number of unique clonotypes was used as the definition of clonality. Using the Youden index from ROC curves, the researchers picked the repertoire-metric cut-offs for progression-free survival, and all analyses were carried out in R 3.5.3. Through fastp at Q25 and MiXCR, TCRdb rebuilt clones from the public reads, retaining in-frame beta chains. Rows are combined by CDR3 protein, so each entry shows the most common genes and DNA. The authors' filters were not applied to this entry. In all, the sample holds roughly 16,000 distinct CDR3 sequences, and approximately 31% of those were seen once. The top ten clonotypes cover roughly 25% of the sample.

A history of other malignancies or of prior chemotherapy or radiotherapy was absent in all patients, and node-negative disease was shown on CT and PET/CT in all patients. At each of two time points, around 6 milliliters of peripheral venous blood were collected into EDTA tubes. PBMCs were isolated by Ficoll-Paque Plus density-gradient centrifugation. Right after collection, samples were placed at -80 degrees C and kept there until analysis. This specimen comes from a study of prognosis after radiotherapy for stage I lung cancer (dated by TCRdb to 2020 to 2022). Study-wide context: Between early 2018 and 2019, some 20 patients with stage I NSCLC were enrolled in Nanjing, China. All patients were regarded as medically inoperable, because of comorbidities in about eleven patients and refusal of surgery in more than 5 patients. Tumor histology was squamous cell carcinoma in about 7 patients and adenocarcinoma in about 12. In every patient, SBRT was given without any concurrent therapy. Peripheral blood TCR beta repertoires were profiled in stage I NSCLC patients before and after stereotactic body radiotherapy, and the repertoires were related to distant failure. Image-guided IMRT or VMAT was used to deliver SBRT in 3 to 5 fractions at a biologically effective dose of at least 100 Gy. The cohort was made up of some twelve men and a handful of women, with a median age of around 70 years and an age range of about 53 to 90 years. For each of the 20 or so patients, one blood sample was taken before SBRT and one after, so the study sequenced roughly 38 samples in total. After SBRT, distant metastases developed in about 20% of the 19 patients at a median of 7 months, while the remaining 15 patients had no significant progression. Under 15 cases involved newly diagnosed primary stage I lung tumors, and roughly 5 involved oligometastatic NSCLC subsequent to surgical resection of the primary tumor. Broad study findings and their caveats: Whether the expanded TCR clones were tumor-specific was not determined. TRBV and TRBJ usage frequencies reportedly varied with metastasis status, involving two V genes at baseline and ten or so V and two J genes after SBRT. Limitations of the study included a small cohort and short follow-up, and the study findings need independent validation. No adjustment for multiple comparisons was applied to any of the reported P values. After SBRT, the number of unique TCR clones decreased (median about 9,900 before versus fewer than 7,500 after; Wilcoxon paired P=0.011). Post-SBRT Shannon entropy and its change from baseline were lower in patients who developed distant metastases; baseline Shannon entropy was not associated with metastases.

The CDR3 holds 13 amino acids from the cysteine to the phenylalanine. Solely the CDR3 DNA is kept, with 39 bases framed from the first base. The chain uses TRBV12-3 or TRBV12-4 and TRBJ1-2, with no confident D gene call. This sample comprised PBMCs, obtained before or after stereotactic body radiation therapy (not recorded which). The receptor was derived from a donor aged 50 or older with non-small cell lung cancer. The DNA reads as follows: TGTGCCAGCACCCAAGGAGACAACTATGGCCACACCTTC. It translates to CASTQGDNYGHTF.